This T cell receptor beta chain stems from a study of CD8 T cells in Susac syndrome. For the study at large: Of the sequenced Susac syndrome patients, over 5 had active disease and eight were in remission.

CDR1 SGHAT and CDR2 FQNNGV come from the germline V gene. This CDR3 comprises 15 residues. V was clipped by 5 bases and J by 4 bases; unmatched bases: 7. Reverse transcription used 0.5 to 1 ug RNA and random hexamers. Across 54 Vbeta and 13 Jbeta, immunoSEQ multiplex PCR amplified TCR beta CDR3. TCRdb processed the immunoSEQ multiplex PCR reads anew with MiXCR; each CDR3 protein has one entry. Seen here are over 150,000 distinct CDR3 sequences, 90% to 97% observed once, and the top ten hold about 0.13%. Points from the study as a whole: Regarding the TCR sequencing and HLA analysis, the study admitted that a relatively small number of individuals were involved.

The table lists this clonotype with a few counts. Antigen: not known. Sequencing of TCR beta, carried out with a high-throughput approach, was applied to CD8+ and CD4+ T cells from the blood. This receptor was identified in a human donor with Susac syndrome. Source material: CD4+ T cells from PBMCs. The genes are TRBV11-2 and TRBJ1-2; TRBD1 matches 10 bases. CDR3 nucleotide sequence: TGTGCCAGCAGCCTCCTGACAGGGGGCAGCTATGGCTACACCTTC. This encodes CASSLLTGGSYGYTF.